This T cell receptor beta chain was sequenced in a study of shared clonotypes between healthy human individuals. The CDR3 totals 11 residues. V dropped 8 bases and J dropped 5 bases, with 8 bases sitting between them. Looked up from germline, CDR1 is LNHDA and CDR2 is SQIVND (reference sequence). The study's findings and limits: Clonotypes shared by all four donors outscored non-shared clonotypes in generation probability.

Turning to this clone: The antigen is undetermined.

The genomic DNA of each subset was split evenly across several immunoSEQ plates. Each replicate PCR on the sorted subsets used around 200 ng DNA (around 30,000 T cell genomes). The method was immunoSEQ multiplex PCR; TCRdb's version includes in-frame clones alone and lacks a portion of them. The sample has approximately 350,000 clones, around 96% seen once. The rearrangement uses TRBV19 and TRBJ2-3; tentative D call: TRBD1 (6 bases). The sample was memory CD8+ T cells sorted from blood. Indicated subset: CD45RO+ cells pooled with CCR7-negative TemRA cells. The TCR originated in a man aged 30 to 39 in good health. CDR3 nucleotide sequence: TGTGCCAGTGGCAGGGGAGATACGCAGTATTTT. It translates to CASGRGDTQYF.